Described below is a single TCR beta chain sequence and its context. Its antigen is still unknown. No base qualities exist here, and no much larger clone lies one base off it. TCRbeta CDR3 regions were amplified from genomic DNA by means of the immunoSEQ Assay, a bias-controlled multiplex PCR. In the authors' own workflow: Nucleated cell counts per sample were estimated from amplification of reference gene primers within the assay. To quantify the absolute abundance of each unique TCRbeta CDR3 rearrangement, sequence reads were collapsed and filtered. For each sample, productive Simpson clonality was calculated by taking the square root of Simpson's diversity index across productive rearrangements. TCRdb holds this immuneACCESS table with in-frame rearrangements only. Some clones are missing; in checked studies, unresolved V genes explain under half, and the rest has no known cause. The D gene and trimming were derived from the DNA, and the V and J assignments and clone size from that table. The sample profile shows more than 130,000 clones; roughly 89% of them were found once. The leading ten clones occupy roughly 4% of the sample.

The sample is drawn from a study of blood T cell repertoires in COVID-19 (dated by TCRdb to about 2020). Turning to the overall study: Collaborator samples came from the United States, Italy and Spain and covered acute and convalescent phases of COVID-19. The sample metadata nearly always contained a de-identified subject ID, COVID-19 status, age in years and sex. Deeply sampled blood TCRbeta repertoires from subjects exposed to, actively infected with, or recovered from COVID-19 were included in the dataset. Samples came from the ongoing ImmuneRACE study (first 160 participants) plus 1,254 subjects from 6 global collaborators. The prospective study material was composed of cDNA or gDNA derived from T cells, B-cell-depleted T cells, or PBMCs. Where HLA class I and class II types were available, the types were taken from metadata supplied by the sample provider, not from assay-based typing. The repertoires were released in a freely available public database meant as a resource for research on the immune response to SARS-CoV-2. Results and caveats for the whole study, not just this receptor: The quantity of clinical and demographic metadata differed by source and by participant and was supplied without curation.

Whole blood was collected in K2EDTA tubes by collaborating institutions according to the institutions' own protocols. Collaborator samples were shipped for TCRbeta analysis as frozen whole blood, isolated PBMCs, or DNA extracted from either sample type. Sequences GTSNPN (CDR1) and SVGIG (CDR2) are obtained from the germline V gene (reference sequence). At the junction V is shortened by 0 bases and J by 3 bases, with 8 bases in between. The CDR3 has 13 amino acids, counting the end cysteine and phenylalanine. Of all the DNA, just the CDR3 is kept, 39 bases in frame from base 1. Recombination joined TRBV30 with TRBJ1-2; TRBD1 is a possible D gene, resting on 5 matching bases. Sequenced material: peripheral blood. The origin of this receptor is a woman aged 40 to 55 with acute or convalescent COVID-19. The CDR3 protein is CAWSVAGYYGYTF. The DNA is TGTGCCTGGAGTGTGGCAGGGTACTATGGCTACACCTTC. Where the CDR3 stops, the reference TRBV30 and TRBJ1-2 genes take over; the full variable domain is SQTIHQWPATLVQPVGSPLSLECTVEGTSNPNLYWYRQAAGRGLQLLFYSVGIGQISSEVPQNLSASRPQDRQFILSSKKLLLSDSGFYLCAWSVAGYYGYTFGSGTRLTVV.